Each of the 12 T cell receptor beta chains below was sequenced from the same sample in a study of T cells in Graves' hyperthyroidism and ophthalmopathy. Amplification targeted TCR beta CDR3 regions from RNA transcripts. Using the HTBI primer set, a first-round RT-PCR was run on the TCR CDR3. Each CDR3 protein is one row after TCRdb ran MiXCR on the multiplex PCR reads. The sample lists hundreds of thousands of distinct CDR3 sequences, about 15% occurring once. Source material: blood. The receptors shown here come from a woman aged 40 to 50 with Graves' ophthalmopathy.

The chain links TRBV28 to TRBJ2-7; 10 bases fit TRBD2. V dropped 6 bases and J dropped 9; count of bases not matched to a gene: 17. The germline gives CDR1 MDHEN, CDR2 SYDVKM. CDR3 size: 16 residues. The CDR3 DNA sequence: TGTGCCAGCAGCCTATTGTGGTCTAGCGGGAGTATTGGGCAGTACTTC. This translates into CASSLLWSSGSIGQYF. Complete variable domain (other parts from reference TRBV28 and TRBJ2-7): DVKVTQSSRYLVKRTGEKVFLECVQDMDHENMFWYRQDPGLGLRLIYFSYDVKMKEKGDIPEGYSVSREKKERFSLILESASTNQTSMYLCASSLLWSSGSIGQYFGPGTRLTVT.

This clonotype was found many times. The V gene is TRBV12-3 or TRBV12-4, the J gene TRBJ1-1; weak D call: TRBD1 (6 bases). Between the trimmed V and J ends, which lost 3 bases and 2 bases, there was a span of 10 bases. This CDR3 has 14 residues. This CDR3 reads CASSFKGVNTEAFF. The CDR3 coding sequence is TGTGCCAGCAGTTTTAAGGGGGTCAACACTGAAGCTTTCTTT.

This chain uses TRBV2 with TRBJ1-1; D is unclear. Germline V gene lookup returns CDR1 SNHLY and CDR2 FYNNEI. V was pared by 10 bases and J by 0 bases, with 9 bases between. The CDR3 has 12 residues. The CDR3 DNA follows: TGTGCCACCAGCCGACTGAACACTGAAGCTTTCTTT. Protein product: CATSRLNTEAFF.

J is TRBJ1-5 and V is TRBV12-3 or TRBV12-4, with 7 nucleotides matching TRBD1. J lost 5 bases, V lost 5 bases, and 6 bases had no gene match. The CDR3 has 14 residues. CDR3 sequence: CASSLTGHDQPQHF. In DNA, the CDR3 is TGTGCCAGCAGTCTGACAGGGCATGATCAGCCCCAGCATTTT.

This clonotype was seen repeatedly, ten times or more. This rearrangement joins TRBV6-5 to TRBJ2-7; D unresolved. V lost 4 bases and J lost 7, with 20 bases in between. Germline-derived CDR1 and CDR2 are MNHEY and SVGAGI. CDR3 length: 15 residues. The CDR3: CASSSGPGPFWEQYF. CDR3 nucleotide sequence: TGTGCCAGCAGTTCGGGCCCGGGCCCATTTTGGGAGCAGTACTTC.

This clonotype was seen at least ten times. This sequence joins TRBV28 and TRBJ1-5, with unresolved D. Trimming cost V 6 bases and J 4 bases, with 22 bases left between them. CDR3 length: 17 amino acids. Germline V gene sequence: CDR1 MDHEN, CDR2 SYDVKM. The CDR3 here is CASRVFGVGGENQPQHF. The DNA for the CDR3 is TGTGCCAGCAGGGTATTTGGGGTGGGAGGTGAAAATCAGCCCCAGCATTTT.

J is TRBJ1-5 and V is TRBV6-1; 8 bases fit TRBD1. Germline values: CDR1 MNHNS, CDR2 SASEGT. Losses at the gene ends were 6 bases for V and 4 bases for J; bases not matched to a gene: 5. CDR3 length: 14 amino acids. The CDR3 nucleotides read TGTGCCAGCAGGGGGGACAGGCGTAATCAGCCCCAGCATTTT. This encodes CASRGDRRNQPQHF.

At least ten counts were recorded for this clonotype. The J gene is TRBJ1-6, the V gene TRBV28; 7 bases match TRBD1. V shed 10 bases, J shed 4 bases, and the junction held 10 bases outside the gene matches. The CDR3 spans 15 residues. Germline CDR1 reads MDHEN; CDR2 reads SYDVKM. CDR3 loop: CATDRAAIYNSPLHF. CDR3 DNA: TGTGCCACCGACAGGGCCGCTATATATAATTCACCCCTCCACTTT. The variable domain in full, with the rest retrieved from reference TRBV28 and TRBJ1-6, is DVKVTQSSRYLVKRTGEKVFLECVQDMDHENMFWYRQDPGLGLRLIYFSYDVKMKEKGDIPEGYSVSREKKERFSLILESASTNQTSMYLCATDRAAIYNSPLHFGNGTRLTVT.

This clonotype was picked up many times. The chain has TRBV2 and TRBJ2-7, with 7 bases matching TRBD2. The CDR3 is made up of 15 amino acids. Germline-derived CDR1 and CDR2 are SNHLY and FYNNEI. The V and J ends lost 3 bases and 4 bases, in that order; junction bases with no gene match: 9. In nucleotides, the CDR3 is TGTGCCAGCAGTGAGCGGCGGGAGACGGATTACGAGCAGTACTTC. This codes for CASSERRETDYEQYF.

This clonotype was observed a handful of times. The V and J genes are TRBV19 and TRBJ1-3; D is undetermined. This CDR3 comprises 13 residues. Germline assignment: CDR1 LNHDA and CDR2 SQIVND (reference sequence). V was pared by 10 bases and J by 2 bases, with 12 bases between. CDR3 DNA: TGTGCCATCCTTAACGATGCTGGAAACACCATATATTTT. This encodes CAILNDAGNTIYF.

This clonotype appeared a few times. This chain connects TRBV6-5 to TRBJ2-5; 7 nucleotides line up with TRBD1. The V gene's germline CDR1 is MNHEY and CDR2 SVGAGI. The CDR3 extends over 14 amino acids. V dropped 6 bases and J dropped 1; count of bases not matched to a gene: 5. The CDR3 nucleotides are TGTGCCAGCAGGCCACAGGGGAGCCAAGAGACCCAGTACTTC. Protein: CASRPQGSQETQYF.

The sample holds many counts of this clonotype. The chain joins TRBV2 to TRBJ2-6; D gene unclear. Germline V gives CDR1 SNHLY, CDR2 FYNNEI. V lost 9 bases to trimming and J lost 0 bases, with 9 bases between them. CDR3 length: 14 residues. CDR3: CASMTFSGANVLTF. CDR3 nucleotides: TGTGCCAGTATGACCTTCTCTGGGGCCAACGTCCTGACTTTC.